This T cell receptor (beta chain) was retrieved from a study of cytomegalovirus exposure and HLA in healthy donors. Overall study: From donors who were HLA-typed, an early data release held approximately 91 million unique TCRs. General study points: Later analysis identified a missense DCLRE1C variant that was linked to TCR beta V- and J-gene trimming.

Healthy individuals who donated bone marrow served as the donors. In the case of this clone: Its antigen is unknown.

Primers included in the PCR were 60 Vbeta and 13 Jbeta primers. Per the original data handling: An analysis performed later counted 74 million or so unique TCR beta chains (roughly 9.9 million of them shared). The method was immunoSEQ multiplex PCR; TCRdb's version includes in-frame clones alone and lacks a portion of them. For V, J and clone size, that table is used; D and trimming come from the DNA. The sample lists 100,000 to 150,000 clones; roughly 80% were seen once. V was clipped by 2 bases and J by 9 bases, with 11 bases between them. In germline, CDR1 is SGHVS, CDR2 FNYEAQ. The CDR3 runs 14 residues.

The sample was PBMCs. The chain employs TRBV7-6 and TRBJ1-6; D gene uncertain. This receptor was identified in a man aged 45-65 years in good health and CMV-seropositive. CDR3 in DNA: TGTGCCAGCAGCTTATCGGGAAGCGCTTCACCCCTCCACTTT. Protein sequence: CASSLSGSASPLHF.